The entry below describes one T cell receptor (beta chain). The sample originates from a study of blood T cell repertoires in COVID-19. Study-wide context: Samples taken during acute and convalescent COVID-19 were collected in the United States, Italy and Spain. Nucleic acid was either cDNA or gDNA, and it came from T cells, B-cell-depleted T cells, or PBMCs.

Per the authors' pipeline: Cell counts per sample came from amplifying reference gene primers. Assay used: immunoSEQ multiplex PCR; TCRdb lists only in-frame clones, some missing. That table is the source of V, J and clone size, and D and trimming were worked out from the DNA. This table holds approximately 93,000 clones, approximately 77% found once. Losses at the gene ends were 0 bases for V and 7 bases for J; bases not matched to a gene: 9. The CDR3 runs to 17 residues. Germline V CDR1 and CDR2: SGHRS, YFSETQ. The sequencing sample was made of peripheral blood. This sequence originates from an elderly woman with acute or convalescent COVID-19. The V and J genes are TRBV5-1 and TRBJ2-1; 11 bases map to TRBD2. Written as DNA, the CDR3 is TGCGCCAGCAGCTTGGAATCTCTAGCGGGGGGTGGGAATGAGCAGTTCTTC. Protein product: CASSLESLAGGGNEQFF. Supplemented by reference TRBV5-1 and TRBJ2-1, the full variable domain reads KAGVTQTPRYLIKTRGQQVTLSCSPISGHRSVSWYQQTPGQGLQFLFEYFSETQRNKGNFPGRFSGRQFSNSRSEMNVSTLELGDSALYLCASSLESLAGGGNEQFFGPGTRLTVL.